One sample yielded the 19 T cell receptor beta chains listed below, sequenced in a study of identical twins. MiXCR, applied by TCRdb to the 5' RACE reads, yields one record per CDR3 protein. This table has fewer than 650,000 distinct CDR3 sequences, roughly 9.9% appearing once. These same data were also listed under a study on yellow fever vaccine responses in identical twins.

Sample: PBMCs. All receptors derive from a woman aged 18 to 35 in good health.

Only a few counts were recorded for this clonotype. J is TRBJ2-4 and V is TRBV12-3 or TRBV12-4; 7 bases align to TRBD2. The V gene end was trimmed by 3 bases and the J gene end by 1 base; junction bases not matched to a gene: 3. The CDR3 consists of 15 residues. The CDR3 DNA is TGTGCCAGCAGTTTTGGGGGAGGGGCCAAAAACATTCAGTACTTC. It encodes CASSFGGGAKNIQYF.

The table lists this clonotype with many counts. J is TRBJ2-3 and V is TRBV6-6, with D unresolved. The CDR3 runs 12 residues. V lost 3 bases, J lost 14 bases, and 15 bases lay in between. The germline V gene encodes CDR1 MNHNY and CDR2 SVGAGI (reference sequence). CDR3 region: CASSYALGEAYF. As DNA, the CDR3 is TGTGCCAGCAGTTATGCTCTAGGTGAGGCGTATTTT.

This clonotype has ten or more counts. V usage is TRBV12-3 or TRBV12-4 and J usage is TRBJ2-1; D remains ambiguous. The CDR3 has 13 residues. V was shortened by 11 bases and J by 5 bases, with 16 bases between the two germline ends. CDR3 DNA sequence: TGTGCCTCCCAGGTGGGAACCAACAATGAGCAGTTCTTC. Its protein is CASQVGTNNEQFF.

This clonotype was found many times. The chain couples TRBV4-3 to TRBJ2-2, with unresolved D. The CDR3 extends over 14 amino acids. Between the trimmed V and J ends, which lost 1 base and 6 bases, there was a span of 9 bases. Germline V gene data show CDR1 as LGHNA and CDR2 as YSLEER. Here the CDR3 DNA reads TGCGCCAGCAGCCAAGGGACCCCAGCCGGGGAGCTGTTTTTT. It specifies CASSQGTPAGELFF.

This clonotype was found many times. This sequence joins TRBV29-1 and TRBJ2-1, with 7 bases aligning to TRBD2. The germline V gene has CDR1 SQVTM and CDR2 ANQGSEA. V lost 1 base, J lost 0 bases, and 12 bases stayed unmatched. This CDR3 has 18 amino acids. The CDR3 DNA is TGCAGCGTTGAAGGCTGGGTTGGGCCTAGCGGCTCCTACAATGAGCAGTTCTTC. It is translated as CSVEGWVGPSGSYNEQFF.

This clonotype was seen a handful of times. V is TRBV4-1 and J is TRBJ2-7; tentatively, D is TRBD2 (6 bases). The germline CDR1 and CDR2 sequences are MGHRA and YSYEKL. V lost 1 base and J 5 bases, leaving 9 bases between the germline ends. This CDR3 spans 13 amino acids. This CDR3 reads CASSQVLANEQYF. CDR3 sequence (DNA): TGCGCCAGCAGCCAAGTACTAGCTAACGAGCAGTACTTC.

This clonotype has a count of ten or more. The chain employs TRBV7-2 and TRBJ2-7, with D tentatively TRBD2 (5 bases). V dropped 3 bases and J dropped 3 bases, with 18 bases sitting between them. This CDR3 is built from 16 residues. CDR1 and CDR2 from the germline V gene are SGHTA and FQGNSA. The CDR3 here is CASSFLAPPPLYEQYF. CDR3 in DNA: TGTGCCAGCAGCTTCCTAGCACCCCCCCCACTCTACGAGCAGTACTTC.

V is TRBV7-3 and J is TRBJ2-5, with TRBD1 identical over 7 bases. After removal of 4 bases from V and 1 base from J, the junction contained 3 bases not matched to a gene. The CDR3 covers 14 residues. Germline CDR1 reads SGHTA; CDR2 reads FQGTGA. The CDR3 DNA sequence: TGTGCCAGCAGCTCCAAGGGGGCCCAAGAGACCCAGTACTTC. Amino acids: CASSSKGAQETQYF.

This clonotype was recorded at least ten times. The chain recombines TRBV9 with TRBJ2-1; 8 bases align to TRBD1. Germline CDR1 reads SGDLS; CDR2 reads YYNGEE. J lost 4 bases, V lost 0 bases, and 3 bases had no gene match. The CDR3 runs to 15 residues. This chain's CDR3 is CASSVEGQDYNEQFF. CDR3 DNA: TGTGCCAGCAGCGTAGAGGGACAGGATTACAATGAGCAGTTCTTC.

The chain employs TRBV9 and TRBJ2-3, with D perhaps matching TRBD2 (6 bases). The germline V gene has CDR1 SGDLS and CDR2 YYNGEE. The CDR3 runs to 15 residues. V lost 3 bases and J lost 0, with 11 bases in between. The CDR3 sequence is CASSAGTSSTDTQYF. CDR3 sequence (DNA): TGTGCCAGCAGCGCAGGGACTTCTAGCACAGATACGCAGTATTTT.

At least ten counts were recorded for this clonotype. In DNA, the CDR3 is TGTGCCAGCAGCCCGACGACACGGCCTGGGGCCAACGTCCTGACTTTC. This gives the protein CASSPTTRPGANVLTF. The chain joins TRBV9 to TRBJ2-6; D unclear. In germline, CDR1 is SGDLS, CDR2 YYNGEE. Trimming left V 4 bases short and J 2 bases short, with 13 bases between. This CDR3 contains 16 residues.

At least ten counts were recorded for this clonotype. The chain combines TRBV20-1 with TRBJ2-7; 8 nucleotides match TRBD1. CDR3 length equals 13 residues. The V gene end was trimmed by 6 bases and the J gene end by 6 bases; junction bases not matched to a gene: 10. The germline V gene encodes CDR1 DFQATT and CDR2 SNEGSKA (reference sequence). This CDR3 is CSATTGDSGEQYF. The CDR3 region has the DNA TGCAGTGCAACGACAGGGGATTCGGGCGAGCAGTACTTC.

The chain is built from TRBV27 and TRBJ2-1, with TRBD2 identical over 11 bases. The CDR3 has 17 residues. The germline CDR1 and CDR2 sequences are MNHEY and SMNVEV (reference sequence). The junction had 12 bases not matched to a gene; V was cut back by 6 bases and J by 5 bases. Written as DNA, the CDR3 is TGTGCCAGCAGCCCAGGGGTACTAGCGGGGGTCCACAATGAGCAGTTCTTC. Its translation: CASSPGVLAGVHNEQFF.

The chain combines TRBV27 with TRBJ2-1; D unresolved. V lost 1 base and J 5 bases, leaving 6 bases between the germline ends. This CDR3 region has 13 residues. Looked up from germline, CDR1 is MNHEY and CDR2 is SMNVEV (reference sequence). The CDR3 region has the DNA TGTGCCAGCAGTTTATTCCCTCACAATGAGCAGTTCTTC. Amino acid sequence: CASSLFPHNEQFF.

This clonotype was recorded many times. The chain links TRBV27 to TRBJ2-4; TRBD1 matches 9 bases. In germline, CDR1 is MNHEY, CDR2 SMNVEV (reference sequence). V dropped 6 bases and J dropped 6; count of bases not matched to a gene: 6. The CDR3 totals 14 residues. The DNA of the CDR3 is TGTGCCAGCAGCTTCCTGGGACAGGGAAACATTCAGTACTTC. This sequence encodes CASSFLGQGNIQYF.

The CDR3 spells CASNPERDQPQHF. As DNA, the CDR3 is TGTGCCAGCAACCCCGAACGGGATCAGCCCCAGCATTTT. V is TRBV2 and J is TRBJ1-5; D call uncertain. Trimming shortened V by 7 bases and J by 5 bases, and 12 bases separated the two germline ends. The CDR3 sequence is 13 residues long. The germline CDR1 and CDR2 sequences are SNHLY and FYNNEI.

In this sample, this clonotype turned up many times. The CDR3 here is CASSLYPLTNTEAFF. The CDR3 DNA is TGTGCCAGCAGCTTATACCCCCTAACCAACACTGAAGCTTTCTTT. The chain uses TRBV7-3 and TRBJ1-1, with unresolved D. The germline V gene encodes CDR1 SGHTA and CDR2 FQGTGA. The CDR3 contains 15 residues. V was pared by 2 bases and J by 2 bases, with 12 bases between.

The table lists this clonotype with a few counts. The chain joins TRBV28 to TRBJ2-3; D is possibly TRBD1 (6 bases). With 10 bases removed from V and 4 bases from J, the gap between germline ends came to 15 bases. This CDR3 has 13 amino acids. The germline CDR1 and CDR2 sequences are MDHEN and SYDVKM. The CDR3 protein is CAIPGHRADTQYF. CDR3 bases: TGTGCCATTCCGGGACACCGGGCAGATACGCAGTATTTT.

This clonotype has more than one count but fewer than ten. The chain is built from TRBV5-1 and TRBJ2-7; D is undetermined. The CDR3 is 14 residues long. Germline CDR1 reads SGHRS; CDR2 reads YFSETQ. Trimming removed 2 bases at V and 2 bases at J, with 11 bases between. The CDR3 DNA is TGCGCCAGCAGCTTTGAGCGTGCCCCCTACGAGCAGTACTTC. Translating it yields CASSFERAPYEQYF.